The 8 T cell receptor beta chains reported below all come from one sample, sequenced in a study of shared clonotypes between healthy human individuals. Only in-frame clones appear in the TCRdb table, and some are missing; sequencing was by immunoSEQ multiplex PCR. The table has approximately 940,000 clones, approximately 80% seen once; the top ten hold around 1.4%. The sequencing input was memory CD4+ T cells sorted from blood. Described subset: CD45RA-negative fraction. These receptors all stem from a man aged 18 to 29 in good health.

V and J are TRBV30 and TRBJ2-4, with 10 bases that match TRBD1. Germline values: CDR1 GTSNPN, CDR2 SVGIG (reference sequence). The junction had 7 bases not matched to a gene; V was cut back by 2 bases and J by 9 bases. The CDR3 runs 14 residues. CDR3 in amino acids: CAWSPGDRGLIQYF. In DNA, the CDR3 is TGTGCCTGGAGTCCGGGTGACAGGGGGCTCATTCAGTACTTC.

The V and J genes are TRBV15 and TRBJ1-5; TRBD1 agrees at 7 bases. This CDR3 spans 14 amino acids. The J segment lost 4 bases and the V segment lost 5 bases, leaving 5 bases of the junction unmatched. Germline lookup yields CDR1 LNHNV and CDR2 YYDKDF (reference sequence). The CDR3 protein is CATSQPGGNQPQHF. The CDR3 bases are TGTGCCACCAGCCAACCAGGGGGAAATCAGCCCCAGCATTTT.

CDR3 loop: CASSRSRVSPSNEQFF. DNA for the CDR3: TGTGCCAGCAGCAGATCCCGGGTCTCCCCCTCCAATGAGCAGTTCTTC. V usage is TRBV21-1 and J usage is TRBJ2-1; the listed D gene, TRBD2, was not tested against the DNA. TRBV21-1 is shown as a pseudogene. The CDR3 is made up of 16 amino acids.

J is TRBJ1-5 and V is TRBV7-2; D is undetermined. V dropped 5 bases and J dropped 0 bases, with 11 bases sitting between them. CDR3 size: 15 residues. Germline CDR1 SGHTA, CDR2 FQGNSA. CDR3 sequence reads: CASSADGNSNQPQHF. CDR3 sequence (DNA): TGTGCCAGCAGCGCGGACGGAAATAGCAATCAGCCCCAGCATTTT. Combining the CDR3 with reference TRBV7-2 and TRBJ1-5 gives the whole variable domain GAGVSQSPSNKVTEKGKDVELRCDPISGHTALYWYRQSLGQGLEFLIYFQGNSAPDKSGLPSDRFSAERTGGSVSTLTIQRTQQEDSAVYLCASSADGNSNQPQHFGDGTRLSIL.

The chain links TRBV11-2 to TRBJ2-3; TRBD1 or TRBD2 may be the D gene (6 bases each). Germline values: CDR1 SGHAT, CDR2 FQNNGV. V lost 2 bases and J 7 bases, leaving 13 bases between the germline ends. This CDR3 region has 14 residues. Here the CDR3 DNA reads TGTGCCAGCAGCTTAACCACGGGGGCGAATACGCAGTATTTT. Amino acids: CASSLTTGANTQYF.

The chain recombines TRBV6-5 with TRBJ1-5, with 10 bases identical to TRBD1. The CDR3 runs to 14 residues. The V gene's germline CDR1 is MNHEY and CDR2 SVGAGI. The trim removed 4 bases at V and 6 bases at J, leaving 3 bases unmatched. CDR3 residues: CASSSGQGRQPQHF. CDR3 in DNA: TGTGCCAGCAGTTCGGGACAGGGGCGTCAGCCCCAGCATTTT.

With respect to this clone: Other DNA sequences from this sample encode an identical CDR3 as well. The V call is TRBV27, the J call TRBJ1-1; D ambiguous. This CDR3 is built from 13 residues. CDR1 and CDR2 from the germline V gene are MNHEY and SMNVEV (reference sequence). Trimming took off 1 base at V and 1 base at J, with 4 bases between the two ends. The CDR3 region has the DNA TGTGCCAGCAGTTTATTCCCGAACACTGAAGCTTTCTTT. This gives the protein CASSLFPNTEAFF.

J is TRBJ2-2 and V is TRBV6-6; D perhaps matches TRBD2 (5 bases). The CDR3 has 14 amino acids. The germline V gene has CDR1 MNHNY and CDR2 SVGAGI (reference sequence). Trimming pared 7 bases from V and 3 bases from J, leaving 12 bases between. In DNA form, the CDR3 reads TGTGCCAGCACTATAGCGTGGGACACCGGGGAGCTGTTTTTT. It is translated as CASTIAWDTGELFF.